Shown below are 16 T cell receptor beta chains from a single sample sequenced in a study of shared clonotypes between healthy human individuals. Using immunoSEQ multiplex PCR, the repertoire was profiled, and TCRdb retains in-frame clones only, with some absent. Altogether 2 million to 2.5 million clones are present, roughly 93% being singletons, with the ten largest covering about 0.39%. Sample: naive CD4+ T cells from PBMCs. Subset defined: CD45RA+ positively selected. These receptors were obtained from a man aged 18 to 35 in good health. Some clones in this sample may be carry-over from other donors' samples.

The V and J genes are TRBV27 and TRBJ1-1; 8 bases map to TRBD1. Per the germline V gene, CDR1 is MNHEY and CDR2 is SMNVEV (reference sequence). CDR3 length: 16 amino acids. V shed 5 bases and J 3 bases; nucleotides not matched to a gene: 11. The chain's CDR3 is CASSPPRQGSYTEAFF. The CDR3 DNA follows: TGTGCCAGCAGTCCACCGAGACAGGGGAGCTACACTGAAGCTTTCTTT.

CDR3 amino acids: CASSPHLSYNEQFF. In DNA, the CDR3 is TGTGCCAGCAGTCCTCACCTCTCCTACAATGAGCAGTTCTTC. The rearrangement links TRBV6-1 to TRBJ2-1; D gene ambiguous. The CDR3 totals 14 residues. Trimming shortened V by 5 bases and J by 0 bases, and 8 bases separated the two germline ends. Germline CDR1 and CDR2: MNHNS and SASEGT.

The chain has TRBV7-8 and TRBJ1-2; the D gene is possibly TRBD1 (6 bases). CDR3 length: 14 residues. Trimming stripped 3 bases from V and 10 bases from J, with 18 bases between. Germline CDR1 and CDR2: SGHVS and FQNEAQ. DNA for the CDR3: TGTGCCAGCAGCTTTGACATGCCCAGGGGAGACTACACCTTC. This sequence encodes CASSFDMPRGDYTF.

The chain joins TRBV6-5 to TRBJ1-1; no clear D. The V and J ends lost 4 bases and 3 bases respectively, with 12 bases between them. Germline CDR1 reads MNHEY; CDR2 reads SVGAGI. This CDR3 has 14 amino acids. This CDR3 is CASSSYGRDTEAFF. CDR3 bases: TGTGCCAGCAGTTCCTACGGACGGGACACTGAAGCTTTCTTT.

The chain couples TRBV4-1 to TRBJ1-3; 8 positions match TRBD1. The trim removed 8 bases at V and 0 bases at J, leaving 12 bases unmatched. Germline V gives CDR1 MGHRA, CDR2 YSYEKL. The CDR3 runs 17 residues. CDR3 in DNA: TGCGCCAGCCGATACCTGGGACAGGACGACTCTGGAAACACCATATATTTT. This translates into CASRYLGQDDSGNTIYF.

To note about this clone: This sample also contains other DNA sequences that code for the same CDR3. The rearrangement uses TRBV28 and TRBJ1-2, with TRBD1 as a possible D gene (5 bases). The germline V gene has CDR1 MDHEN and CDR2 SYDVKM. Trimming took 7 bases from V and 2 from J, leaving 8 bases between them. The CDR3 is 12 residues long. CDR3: CASTSGNYGYTF. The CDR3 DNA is TGTGCCAGCACCTCAGGGAACTATGGCTACACCTTC.

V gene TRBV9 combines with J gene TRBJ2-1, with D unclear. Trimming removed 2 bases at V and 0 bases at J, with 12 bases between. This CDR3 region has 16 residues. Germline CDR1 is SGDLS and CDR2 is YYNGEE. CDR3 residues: CASSVDSEVSYNEQFF. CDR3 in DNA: TGTGCCAGCAGCGTCGATTCAGAAGTCTCCTACAATGAGCAGTTCTTC.

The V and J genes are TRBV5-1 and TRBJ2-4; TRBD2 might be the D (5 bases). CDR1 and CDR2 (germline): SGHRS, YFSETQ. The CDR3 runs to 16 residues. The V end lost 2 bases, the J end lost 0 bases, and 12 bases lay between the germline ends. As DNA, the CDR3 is TGCGCCAGCAGCTTAATCGCGACTACAGCCAAAAACATTCAGTACTTC. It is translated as CASSLIATTAKNIQYF.

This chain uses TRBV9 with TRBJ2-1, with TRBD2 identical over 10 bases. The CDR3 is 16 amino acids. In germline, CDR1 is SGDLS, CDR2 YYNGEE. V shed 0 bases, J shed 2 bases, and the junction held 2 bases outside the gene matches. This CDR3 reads CASSVASGGPYNEQFF. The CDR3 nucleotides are TGTGCCAGCAGCGTAGCTAGCGGGGGACCCTACAATGAGCAGTTCTTC.

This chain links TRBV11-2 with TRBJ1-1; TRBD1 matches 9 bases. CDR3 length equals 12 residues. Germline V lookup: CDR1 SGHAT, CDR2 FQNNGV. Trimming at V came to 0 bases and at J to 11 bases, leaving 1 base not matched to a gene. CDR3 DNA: TGTGCCAGCAGCTTAGACGACAGGGGGGCTTTCTTT. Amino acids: CASSLDDRGAFF.

CDR3: CAWSPPGAGTPAKNIQYF. Written as DNA, the CDR3 is TGTGCCTGGAGCCCACCCGGAGCCGGGACACCGGCCAAAAACATTCAGTACTTC. The V gene is TRBV30, the J gene TRBJ2-4, with D possibly TRBD1 on 6 matching bases. CDR1 and CDR2 from the germline V gene are GTSNPN and SVGIG (reference sequence). V dropped 3 bases and J dropped 1 base, with 22 bases sitting between them. The CDR3 totals 18 residues.

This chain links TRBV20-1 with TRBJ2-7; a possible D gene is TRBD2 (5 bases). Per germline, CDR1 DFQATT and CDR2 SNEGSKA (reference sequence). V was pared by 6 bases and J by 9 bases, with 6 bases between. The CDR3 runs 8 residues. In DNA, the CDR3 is TGCAGTGCCGAGGGGCAGTACTTC. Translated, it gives CSAEGQYF.

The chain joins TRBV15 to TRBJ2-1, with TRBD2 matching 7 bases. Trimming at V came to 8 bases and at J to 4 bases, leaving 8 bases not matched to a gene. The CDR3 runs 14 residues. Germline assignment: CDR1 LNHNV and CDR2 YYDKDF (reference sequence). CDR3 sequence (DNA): TGTGCCACCCGTGCGGGAGTCGGGTACAATGAGCAGTTCTTC. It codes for CATRAGVGYNEQFF.

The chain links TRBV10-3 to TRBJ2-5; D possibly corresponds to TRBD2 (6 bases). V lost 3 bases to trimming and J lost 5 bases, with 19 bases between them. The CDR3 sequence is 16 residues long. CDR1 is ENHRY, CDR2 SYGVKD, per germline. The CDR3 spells CAISEGTFRTTETQYF. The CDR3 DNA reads TGTGCCATCAGTGAAGGGACTTTCCGGACCACGGAGACCCAGTACTTC.

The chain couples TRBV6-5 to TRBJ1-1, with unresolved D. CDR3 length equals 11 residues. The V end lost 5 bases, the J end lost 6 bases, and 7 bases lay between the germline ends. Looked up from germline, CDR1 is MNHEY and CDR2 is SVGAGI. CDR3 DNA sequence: TGTGCCAGCAGTGTAATTGCTGAAGCTTTCTTT. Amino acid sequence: CASSVIAEAFF.

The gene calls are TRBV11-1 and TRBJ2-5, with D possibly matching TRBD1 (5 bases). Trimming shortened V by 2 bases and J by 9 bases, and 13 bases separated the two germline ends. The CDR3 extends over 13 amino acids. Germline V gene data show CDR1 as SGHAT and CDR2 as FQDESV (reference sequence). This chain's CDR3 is CASSLSRVGAQYF. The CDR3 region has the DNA TGTGCCAGCAGCTTATCCAGGGTAGGGGCCCAGTACTTC.